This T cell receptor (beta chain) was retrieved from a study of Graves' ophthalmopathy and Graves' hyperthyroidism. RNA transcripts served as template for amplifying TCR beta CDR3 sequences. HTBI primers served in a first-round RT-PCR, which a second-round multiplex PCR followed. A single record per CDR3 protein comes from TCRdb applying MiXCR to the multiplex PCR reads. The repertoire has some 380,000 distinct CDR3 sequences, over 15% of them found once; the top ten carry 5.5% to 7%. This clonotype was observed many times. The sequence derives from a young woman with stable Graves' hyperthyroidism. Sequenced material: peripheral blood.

The CDR3 bases are TGTGCCAGCAGCCCCCCCGGACTTTCGGGCAATCAGCCCCAGCATTTT. Translation: CASSPPGLSGNQPQHF. This chain links TRBV4-2 with TRBJ1-5; no clear D. Trimming stripped 4 bases from V and 2 bases from J, with 15 bases between. This CDR3 spans 16 amino acids. Germline CDR1 is LGHNA and CDR2 is YNFKEQ.